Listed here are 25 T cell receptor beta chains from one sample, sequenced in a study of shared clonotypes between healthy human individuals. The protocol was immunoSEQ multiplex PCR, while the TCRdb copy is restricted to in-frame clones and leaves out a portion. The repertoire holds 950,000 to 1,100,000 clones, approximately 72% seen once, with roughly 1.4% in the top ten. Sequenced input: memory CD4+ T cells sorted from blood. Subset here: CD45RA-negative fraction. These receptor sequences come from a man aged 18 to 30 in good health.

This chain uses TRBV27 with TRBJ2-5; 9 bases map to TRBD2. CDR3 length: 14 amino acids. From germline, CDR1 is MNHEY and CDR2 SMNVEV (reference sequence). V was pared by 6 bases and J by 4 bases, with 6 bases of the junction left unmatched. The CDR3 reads CASRGASGIETQYF. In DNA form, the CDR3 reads TGTGCCAGCAGGGGTGCTAGCGGGATAGAGACCCAGTACTTC.

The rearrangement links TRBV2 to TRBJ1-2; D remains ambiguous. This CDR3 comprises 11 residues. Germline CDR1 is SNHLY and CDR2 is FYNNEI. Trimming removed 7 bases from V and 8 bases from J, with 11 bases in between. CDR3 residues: CASTGRVGYTF. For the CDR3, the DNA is TGTGCCAGCACTGGCCGCGTAGGCTACACCTTC.

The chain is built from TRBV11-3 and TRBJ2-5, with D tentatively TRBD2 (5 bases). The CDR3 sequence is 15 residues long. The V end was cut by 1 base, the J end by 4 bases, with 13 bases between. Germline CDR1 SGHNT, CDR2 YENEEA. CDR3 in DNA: TGTGCCAGCAGCTTAGGGGAGACGGACCCAGAGACCCAGTACTTC. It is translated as CASSLGETDPETQYF.

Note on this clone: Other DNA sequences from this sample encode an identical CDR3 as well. CDR3 sequence (DNA): TGCGCCAGCAGCCAAGAAACCAATGAGCAGTTCTTC. This translates into CASSQETNEQFF. This chain joins TRBV4-3 and TRBJ2-1; D remains ambiguous. V dropped 0 bases and J dropped 6 bases, with 3 bases sitting between them. The CDR3 sequence is 12 residues long. Germline V lookup: CDR1 LGHNA, CDR2 YSLEER.

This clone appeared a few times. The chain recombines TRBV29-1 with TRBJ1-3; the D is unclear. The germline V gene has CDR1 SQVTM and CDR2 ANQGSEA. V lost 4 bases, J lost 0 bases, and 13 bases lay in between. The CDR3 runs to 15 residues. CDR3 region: CSVAGDGSSGNTIYF. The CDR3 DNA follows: TGCAGCGTTGCGGGTGACGGATCCTCTGGAAACACCATATATTTT.

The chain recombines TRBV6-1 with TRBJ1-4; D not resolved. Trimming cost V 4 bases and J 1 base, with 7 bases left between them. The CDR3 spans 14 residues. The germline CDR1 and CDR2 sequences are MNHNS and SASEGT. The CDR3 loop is CASSASGTNEKLFF. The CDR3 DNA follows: TGTGCCAGCAGTGCCTCCGGAACTAATGAAAAACTGTTTTTT.

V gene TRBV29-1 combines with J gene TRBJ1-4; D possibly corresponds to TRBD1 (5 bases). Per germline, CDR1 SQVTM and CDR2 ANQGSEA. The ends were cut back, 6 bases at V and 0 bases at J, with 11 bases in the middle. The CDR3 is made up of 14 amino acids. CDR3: CSVRRGATNEKLFF. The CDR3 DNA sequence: TGCAGCGTGAGGCGGGGGGCAACTAATGAAAAACTGTTTTTT.

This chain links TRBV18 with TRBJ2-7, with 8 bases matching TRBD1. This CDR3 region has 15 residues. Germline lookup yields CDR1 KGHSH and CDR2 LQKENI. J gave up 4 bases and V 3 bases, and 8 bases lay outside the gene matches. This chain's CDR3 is CASSPTRDRNYEQYF. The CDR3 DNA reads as TGTGCCAGCTCACCGACAAGGGACAGGAATTACGAGCAGTACTTC.

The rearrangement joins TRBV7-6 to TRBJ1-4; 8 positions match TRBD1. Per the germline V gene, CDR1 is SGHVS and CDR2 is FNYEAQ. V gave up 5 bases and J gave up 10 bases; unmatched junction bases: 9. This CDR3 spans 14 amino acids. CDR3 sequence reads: CASSLGQGRLKLFF. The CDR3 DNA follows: TGTGCCAGCAGCCTAGGACAGGGTCGGTTAAAACTGTTTTTT.

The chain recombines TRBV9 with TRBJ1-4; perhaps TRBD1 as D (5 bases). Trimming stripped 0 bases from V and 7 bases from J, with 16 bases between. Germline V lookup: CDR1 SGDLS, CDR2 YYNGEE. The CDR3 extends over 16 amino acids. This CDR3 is CASSVGGGVLSEKLFF. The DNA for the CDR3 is TGTGCCAGCAGCGTAGGGGGCGGGGTGTTAAGTGAAAAACTGTTTTTT.

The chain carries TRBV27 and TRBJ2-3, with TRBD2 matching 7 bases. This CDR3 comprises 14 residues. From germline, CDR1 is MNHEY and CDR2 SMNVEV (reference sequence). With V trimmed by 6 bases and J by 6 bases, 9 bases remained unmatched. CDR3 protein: CASRVVLASDTQYF. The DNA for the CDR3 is TGTGCCAGCAGAGTCGTACTAGCGTCCGATACGCAGTATTTT.

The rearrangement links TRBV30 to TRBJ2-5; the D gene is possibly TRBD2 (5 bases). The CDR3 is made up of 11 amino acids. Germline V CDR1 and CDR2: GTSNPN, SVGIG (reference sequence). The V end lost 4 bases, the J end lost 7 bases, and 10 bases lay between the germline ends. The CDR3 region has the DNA TGTGCCTGGACCCAGGCGGGGACCCAGTACTTC. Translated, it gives CAWTQAGTQYF. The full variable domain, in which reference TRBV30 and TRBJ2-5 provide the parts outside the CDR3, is SQTIHQWPATLVQPVGSPLSLECTVEGTSNPNLYWYRQAAGRGLQLLFYSVGIGQISSEVPQNLSASRPQDRQFILSSKKLLLSDSGFYLCAWTQAGTQYFGPGTRLLVL.

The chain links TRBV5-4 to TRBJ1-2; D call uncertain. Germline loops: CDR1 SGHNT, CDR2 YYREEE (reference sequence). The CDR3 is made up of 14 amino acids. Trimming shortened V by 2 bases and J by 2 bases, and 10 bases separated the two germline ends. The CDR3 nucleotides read TGTGCCAGCAGCTTTGGCAGTTCCAACTATGGCTACACCTTC. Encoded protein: CASSFGSSNYGYTF.

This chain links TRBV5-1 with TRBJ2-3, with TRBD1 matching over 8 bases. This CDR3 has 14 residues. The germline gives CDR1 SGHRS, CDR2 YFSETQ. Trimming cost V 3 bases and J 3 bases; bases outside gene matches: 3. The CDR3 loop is CASSYGQGTDTQYF. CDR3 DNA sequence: TGCGCCAGCAGCTACGGACAGGGAACAGATACGCAGTATTTT.

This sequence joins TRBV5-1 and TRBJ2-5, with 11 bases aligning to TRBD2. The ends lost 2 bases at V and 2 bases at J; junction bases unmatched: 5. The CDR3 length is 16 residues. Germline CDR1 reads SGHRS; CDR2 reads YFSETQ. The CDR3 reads CASSFGLAGLQETQYF. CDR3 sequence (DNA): TGCGCCAGCAGCTTCGGACTAGCGGGCCTACAAGAGACCCAGTACTTC.

Here the CDR3 DNA reads TGCGCCAGCAGCGCTGACACCTATAATTCACCCCTCCACTTT. This encodes CASSADTYNSPLHF. The chain combines TRBV10-1 with TRBJ1-6; D is ambiguous. In germline, CDR1 is WNHNN, CDR2 SYGVQD (reference sequence). Trimming took 6 bases from V and 2 from J, leaving 8 bases between them. The length of the CDR3 is 14 residues.

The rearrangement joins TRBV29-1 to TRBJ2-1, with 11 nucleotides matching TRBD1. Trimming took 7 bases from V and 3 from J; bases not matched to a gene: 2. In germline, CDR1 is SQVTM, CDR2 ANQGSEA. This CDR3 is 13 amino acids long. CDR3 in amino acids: CSAGTGGYNEQFF. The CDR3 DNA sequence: TGCAGCGCCGGGACAGGGGGCTACAATGAGCAGTTCTTC.

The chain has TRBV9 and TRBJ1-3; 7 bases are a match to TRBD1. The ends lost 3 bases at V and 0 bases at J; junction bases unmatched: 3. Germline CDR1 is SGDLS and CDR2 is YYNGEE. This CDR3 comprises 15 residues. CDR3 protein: CASSAGTDSGNTIYF. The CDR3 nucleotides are TGTGCCAGCAGCGCCGGGACAGACTCTGGAAACACCATATATTTT.

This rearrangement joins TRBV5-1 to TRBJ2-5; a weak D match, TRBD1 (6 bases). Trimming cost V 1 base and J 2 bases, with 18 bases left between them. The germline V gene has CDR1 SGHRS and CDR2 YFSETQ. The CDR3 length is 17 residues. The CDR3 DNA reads TGCGCCAGCAGCTTGCAGCCCAGGGGAGTAGGTCAAGAGACCCAGTACTTC. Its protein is CASSLQPRGVGQETQYF. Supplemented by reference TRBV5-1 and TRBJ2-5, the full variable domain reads KAGVTQTPRYLIKTRGQQVTLSCSPISGHRSVSWYQQTPGQGLQFLFEYFSETQRNKGNFPGRFSGRQFSNSRSEMNVSTLELGDSALYLCASSLQPRGVGQETQYFGPGTRLLVL.

The CDR3: CASRYSGTTGELFF. For the CDR3, the DNA is TGTGCCAGCAGATATAGCGGGACCACCGGGGAGCTGTTTTTT. The chain links TRBV6-4 to TRBJ2-2; TRBD2 matches 8 bases. Germline assignment: CDR1 MRHNA and CDR2 SNTAGT. The CDR3 is 14 amino acids. V lost 6 bases to trimming and J lost 4 bases; unmatched junction nucleotides: 4.

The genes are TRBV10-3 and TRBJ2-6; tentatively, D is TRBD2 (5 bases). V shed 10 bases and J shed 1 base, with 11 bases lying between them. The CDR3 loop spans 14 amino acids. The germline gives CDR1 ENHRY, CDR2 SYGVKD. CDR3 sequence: CATTGSSGANVLTF. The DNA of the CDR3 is TGTGCCACCACGGGATCTTCTGGGGCCAACGTCCTGACTTTC.

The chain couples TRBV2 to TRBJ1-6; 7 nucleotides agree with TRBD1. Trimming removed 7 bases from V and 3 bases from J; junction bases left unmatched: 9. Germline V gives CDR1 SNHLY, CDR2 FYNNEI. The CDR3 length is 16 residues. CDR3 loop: CASKETGSIYNSPLHF. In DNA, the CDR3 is TGTGCCAGCAAGGAGACAGGGTCAATCTATAATTCACCCCTCCACTTT. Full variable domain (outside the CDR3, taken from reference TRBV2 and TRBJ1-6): EPEVTQTPSHQVTQMGQEVILRCVPISNHLYFYWYRQILGQKVEFLVSFYNNEISEKSEIFDDQFSVERPDGSNFTLKIRSTKLEDSAMYFCASKETGSIYNSPLHFGNGTRLTVT.

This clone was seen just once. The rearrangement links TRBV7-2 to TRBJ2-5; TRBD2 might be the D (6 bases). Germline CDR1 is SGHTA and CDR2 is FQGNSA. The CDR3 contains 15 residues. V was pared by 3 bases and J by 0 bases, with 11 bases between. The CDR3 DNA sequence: TGTGCCAGCAGCTTGGGTTCTAGCGACCAAGAGACCCAGTACTTC. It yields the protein CASSLGSSDQETQYF.

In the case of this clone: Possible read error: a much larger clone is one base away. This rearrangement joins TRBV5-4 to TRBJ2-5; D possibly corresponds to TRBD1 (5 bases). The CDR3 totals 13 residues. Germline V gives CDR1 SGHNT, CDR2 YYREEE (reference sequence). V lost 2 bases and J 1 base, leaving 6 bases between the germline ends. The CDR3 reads CASSFRAQETQYF. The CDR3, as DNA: TGTGCCAGCAGCTTCAGGGCCCAAGAGACCCAGTACTTC.

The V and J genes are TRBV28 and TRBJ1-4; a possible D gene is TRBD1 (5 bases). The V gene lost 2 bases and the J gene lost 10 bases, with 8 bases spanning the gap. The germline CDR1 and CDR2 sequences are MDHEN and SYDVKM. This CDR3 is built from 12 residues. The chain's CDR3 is CASSLTGGKLFF. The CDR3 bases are TGTGCCAGCAGTTTAACAGGAGGAAAACTGTTTTTT.